The text below deals with one T cell receptor (beta chain). Antigen: not known. This specimen comes from a study of CD8 T cells in ankylosing spondylitis. TCR beta libraries were made by quantitative 5'-RACE with molecular barcodes. TCRdb ran MiXCR on the 5' RACE reads and lists one entry per CDR3 protein. The sample lists about 390,000 distinct CDR3 sequences, around 24% occurring once. Study-wide results and limits: Disease-associated clones were CD8+ and fairly uncommon in peripheral blood. Within matched ankylosing spondylitis synovial fluid, disease-linked clones were reportedly significantly enriched. Roughly eight highly homologous variants made up a TCR beta motif that seemed to typify ankylosing spondylitis blood.

Germline CDR1 is SGHVS and CDR2 is FNYEAQ. The CDR3 is 15 residues long. V lost 5 bases and J lost 1, with 12 bases in between. The specimen sequenced was blood, either unsorted or a sorted T cell fraction (not recorded which). The origin of this receptor is a male donor with ankylosing spondylitis. The chain has TRBV7-6 and TRBJ1-5; no clear D. This CDR3 reads CASSLNPGSNQPQHF. CDR3 bases: TGTGCCAGCAGCCTAAATCCCGGGAGCAATCAGCCCCAGCATTTT.